These T cell receptor beta chains were read from a single sample in a study of T cell changes during pregnancy in multiple sclerosis. Some clones are missing from TCRdb's copy, which holds only in-frame ones; the method was immunoSEQ multiplex PCR. The sample shows 50,000 to 80,000 clones, about 91% of them seen only once. The starting material was CD8+ T cells from peripheral blood mononuclear cells, obtained before pregnancy. These TCRs come from a female donor with multiple sclerosis, enrolled in a pregnancy study. Each CDR3 is given with its conserved first and last residue. The D gene is left open where the match is weak. The size entry is marked missing in some rows and otherwise reads once, few, many or a size class.

CASSLTGLAGDTDTQYF | TGTGCCAGCAGCTTAACAGGACTAGCGGGGGACACAGATACGCAGTATTTT | TRBJ2-3 | TRBV7-3 | NA | TRBD2
CASSELADMNTEAFF | TGTGCCAGCAGTGAACTCGCGGATATGAACACTGAAGCTTTCTTT | TRBJ1-1 | TRBV6-1 | once | NA
CATSGTDTQYF | TGTGCCACGTCCGGGACAGATACGCAGTATTTT | TRBJ2-3 | TRBV27 | NA | NA
CSVPDRATDTQYF | TGCAGCGTTCCGGACAGGGCCACAGATACGCAGTATTTT | TRBJ2-3 | TRBV29-1 | NA | TRBD1
CARQSENTEAFF | TGTGCCCGACAAAGTGAGAACACTGAAGCTTTCTTT | TRBJ1-1 | TRBV30 | NA | NA
CSVLTGTGSEQYF | TGCAGCGTCTTAACCGGGACAGGGTCCGAGCAGTACTTC | TRBJ2-7 | TRBV29-1 | once | TRBD1
CAASNLNTEAFF | TGTGCCGCTTCTAATCTGAACACTGAAGCTTTCTTT | TRBJ1-1 | TRBV27 | medium-sized | NA
CASTGGNYEQYF | TGTGCCAGCACGGGGGGAAACTACGAGCAGTACTTC | TRBJ2-7 | TRBV6-5 | once | TRBD2
CASSSRGPDTQYF | TGTGCCAGCAGCTCGAGGGGGCCAGATACGCAGTATTTT | TRBJ2-3 | TRBV13 | NA | TRBD1
CASTGVGETQYF | TGCGCCAGCACCGGGGTAGGGGAGACCCAGTACTTC | TRBJ2-5 | TRBV4-1 | NA | NA
CASSQVTGTTFTDTQYF | TGTGCCAGCAGCCAAGTGACAGGTACTACCTTCACAGATACGCAGTATTTT | TRBJ2-3 | TRBV14 | NA | NA
CASGSPSGGWAQETQYF | TGTGCTAGTGGTTCCCCTAGCGGGGGGTGGGCTCAAGAGACCCAGTACTTC | TRBJ2-5 | TRBV12-5 | NA | TRBD2
CASSIVGGGPFQETQYF | TGTGCCAGTAGTATAGTGGGCGGGGGGCCTTTCCAAGAGACCCAGTACTTC | TRBJ2-5 | TRBV19 | NA | TRBD2
CSFRSGGAFF | TGCAGTTTTCGTTCGGGGGGGGCTTTCTTT | TRBJ1-1 | TRBV29-1 | NA | NA
CATSRGVSQGAGEQYF | TGTGCCACCAGCAGAGGGGTGTCACAGGGGGCCGGCGAGCAGTACTTC | TRBJ2-7 | TRBV15 | NA | TRBD1
CSVTPKEYGYTF | TGCAGCGTAACACCCAAGGAGTATGGCTACACCTTC | TRBJ1-2 | TRBV29-1 | NA | NA
CASSTRYRGQTGELFF | TGTGCCAGTAGCACCAGGTATAGGGGTCAGACCGGGGAGCTGTTTTTT | TRBJ2-2 | TRBV19 | NA | NA
CASSFLSGTTDTQYF | TGTGCCAGCAGCTTCCTTAGCGGCACCACAGATACGCAGTATTTT | TRBJ2-3 | TRBV13 | NA | NA
CASRGQGSYEQYF | TGTGCCAGCAGGGGTCAGGGTTCCTACGAGCAGTACTTC | TRBJ2-7 | TRBV27 | NA | NA
CASSVASGAEAFF | TGTGCCAGCAGCGTAGCTTCCGGGGCTGAAGCTTTCTTT | TRBJ1-1 | TRBV9 | NA | NA
CASSSGVVTEAFF | TGTGCCAGCAGCTCGGGAGTAGTTACTGAAGCTTTCTTT | TRBJ1-1 | TRBV7-3 | few | NA
CASSLEFESYNEQFF | TGTGCCAGCAGTTTAGAGTTCGAGTCCTACAATGAGCAGTTCTTC | TRBJ2-1 | TRBV27 | NA | NA
CASSFGASGDQNIQYF | TGCGCCAGCAGCTTTGGGGCTAGCGGGGACCAAAACATTCAGTACTTC | TRBJ2-4 | TRBV5-1 | NA | TRBD2